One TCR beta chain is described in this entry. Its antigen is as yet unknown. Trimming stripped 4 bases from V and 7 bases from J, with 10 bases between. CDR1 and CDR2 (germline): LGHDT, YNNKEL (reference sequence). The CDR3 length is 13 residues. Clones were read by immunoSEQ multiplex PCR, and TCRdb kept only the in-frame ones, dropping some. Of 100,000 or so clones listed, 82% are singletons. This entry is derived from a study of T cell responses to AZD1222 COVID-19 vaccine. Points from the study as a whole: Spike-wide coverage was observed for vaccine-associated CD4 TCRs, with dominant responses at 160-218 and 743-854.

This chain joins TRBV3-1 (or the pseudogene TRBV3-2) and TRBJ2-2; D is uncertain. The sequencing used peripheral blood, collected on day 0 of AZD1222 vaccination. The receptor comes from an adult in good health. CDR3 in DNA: TGTGCCAGCAGCCGTTTTTTGGACGGGGAGCTGTTTTTT. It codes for CASSRFLDGELFF.